The text below deals with one T cell receptor (beta chain). This clone was observed a single time. No antigen is known for it. No base quality information exists; no much larger clone differs at one position. Each collaborating institution followed its own protocols to collect whole blood in K2EDTA tubes. For TCRbeta analysis, collaborators shipped samples in one of three forms: frozen whole blood, isolated PBMCs, or DNA extracted from either of those sample types. Looking up the germline V gene yields CDR1 SGHRS and CDR2 YFSETQ. Reading from cysteine to phenylalanine, the CDR3 counts 15 amino acids. The DNA shown is the 45-base CDR3, in frame from base 1. V sheds 2 bases and J sheds 0 bases, leaving 6 bases between their ends. The data belong to a study of blood T cell repertoires in COVID-19 (dated by TCRdb to about 2020). Describing the broader study: Samples from collaborators originated in the United States, Italy and Spain and spanned both the acute and convalescent phases of COVID-19. The material from the prospective study consisted of cDNA or gDNA derived from T cells, B-cell-depleted T cells, or PBMCs. Samples were obtained from the ongoing ImmuneRACE study (first 160 participants) and from some 1,300 subjects provided by 6 global collaborators. The repertoires were made available in a free public database intended to serve as a resource for research on the immune response to SARS-CoV-2. The sample metadata nearly always contained a de-identified subject ID, COVID-19 status, age in years and sex. Deeply sampled blood TCRbeta repertoires from subjects exposed to, actively infected with, or recovered from COVID-19 were included in the dataset. HLA class I and class II types, where available, came from metadata supplied by the sample provider rather than from assay-based typing.

TCRbeta CDR3 regions were amplified from genomic DNA by means of the immunoSEQ Assay, a bias-controlled multiplex PCR. Regarding the original processing steps: Nucleated cell counts per sample were estimated from amplification of reference gene primers within the assay. Sequence reads were collapsed and filtered to measure the absolute abundance of every unique TCRbeta CDR3 rearrangement. For each sample, productive Simpson clonality was calculated as the square root of Simpson's diversity index over productive rearrangements. The source is immuneACCESS, and TCRdb retained only in-frame sequences with V and J called. Part of the clones is not carried over; for the studies checked, unresolved V genes explain less than half of this, and the remainder is unexplained. That table furnishes V, J and clone size, whereas the DNA furnished D and trimming. The sample has a few hundred thousand clones on record, around 88% of them singletons. Under 1.5% of the sample goes to the ten largest clones.

Overall study outcomes, separate from this receptor: Clinical and demographic metadata were provided uncurated, with the amount varying by source and participant.

The sequence was collected from a man older than 75 with acute or convalescent COVID-19. What was sequenced was peripheral blood. This receptor chain uses TRBV5-1 and TRBJ2-6; the D gene cannot be resolved reliably. The sequenced DNA: TGCGCCAGCAGCTTTGGTAGCTCTGGGGCCAACGTCCTGACTTTC. This translates into CASSFGSSGANVLTF.